One and the same sample provided the 10 T cell receptor beta chains below, sequenced in a study of blood T cell repertoires in COVID-19. Repertoires were generated with immunoSEQ multiplex PCR, while TCRdb's copy carries only in-frame clones and drops some. Altogether hundreds of thousands of clones are present, about 89% being singletons, with the ten largest covering 2.3%. Sequenced: peripheral blood. Source of these receptors: a woman in her sixties with COVID-19, enrolled during active disease.

The genes are TRBV27 and TRBJ1-6; no definite D call. Germline-derived CDR1 and CDR2 are MNHEY and SMNVEV (reference sequence). Between the trimmed V and J ends, which lost 1 base and 8 bases, there was a span of 18 bases. The CDR3 has 17 residues. Written as DNA, the CDR3 is TGTGCCAGCAGTTTATTGGGAATGGGAGGAGGTTATTCACCCCTCCACTTT. It specifies CASSLLGMGGGYSPLHF.

The chain joins TRBV6-5 to TRBJ2-7; a possible D gene is TRBD2 (5 bases). This CDR3 has 13 amino acids. V lost 7 bases, J lost 3 bases, and 13 bases lay in between. Germline V CDR1 and CDR2: MNHEY, SVGAGI. CDR3 protein: CASMVPGYYEQYF. The DNA for the CDR3 is TGTGCCAGCATGGTCCCGGGGTACTACGAGCAGTACTTC.

This chain joins TRBV10-3 and TRBJ2-3; weak D call: TRBD2 (5 bases). Trimming took off 11 bases at V and 10 bases at J, with 19 bases between the two ends. Looked up from germline, CDR1 is ENHRY and CDR2 is SYGVKD. This CDR3 spans 12 amino acids. The CDR3 loop is CAASTGSKSQYF. CDR3 nucleotides: TGTGCCGCTAGCACCGGGTCCAAGTCGCAGTATTTT.

The chain has TRBV6-5 and TRBJ1-1; 9 nucleotides align to TRBD1. Germline loops: CDR1 MNHEY, CDR2 SVGAGI. Unmatched junction bases numbered 8, after V lost 2 bases and J lost 4 bases. The CDR3 is 16 residues long. For the CDR3, the DNA is TGTGCCAGCAGTTACAAACGGACAGGGGCGGGCACTGAAGCTTTCTTT. It encodes CASSYKRTGAGTEAFF.

The V gene is TRBV19, the J gene TRBJ1-2; tentatively, D is TRBD1 (6 bases). Germline V gene sequence: CDR1 LNHDA, CDR2 SQIVND (reference sequence). Trimming shortened V by 6 bases and J by 4 bases, and 12 bases separated the two germline ends. The CDR3 contains 13 residues. CDR3 sequence: CASSPDRFYGYTF. The CDR3 DNA reads as TGTGCCAGTAGCCCCGACAGGTTCTATGGCTACACCTTC. The full variable domain, its missing parts supplied by reference TRBV19 and TRBJ1-2, is DGGITQSPKYLFRKEGQNVTLSCEQNLNHDAMYWYRQDPGQGLRLIYYSQIVNDFQKGDIAEGYSVSREKKESFPLTVTSAQKNPTAFYLCASSPDRFYGYTFGSGTRLTVV.

This clone has a single count. The chain carries TRBV12-3 or TRBV12-4 and TRBJ2-3, with TRBD2 matching over 7 bases. The CDR3 contains 13 residues. V lost 6 bases to trimming and J lost 2 bases; unmatched junction nucleotides: 2. The CDR3 loop reads CASRRDYTDTQYF. CDR3 DNA: TGTGCCAGCAGGCGGGACTACACAGATACGCAGTATTTT.

The chain uses TRBV7-3 and TRBJ1-6, with a possible D match to TRBD1 (6 bases). The CDR3 sequence is 15 residues long. V was pared by 4 bases and J by 3 bases, with 10 bases between. Germline V gene sequence: CDR1 SGHTA, CDR2 FQGTGA. The CDR3 nucleotides are TGTGCCAGCAGCTGGGACACAAACTATAATTCACCCCTCCACTTT. It codes for CASSWDTNYNSPLHF.

The chain carries TRBV10-3 and TRBJ2-1; D possibly corresponds to TRBD2 (5 bases). The V gene lost 1 base and the J gene lost 4 bases, with 8 bases spanning the gap. This CDR3 spans 14 amino acids. Germline loops: CDR1 ENHRY, CDR2 SYGVKD. Written as DNA, the CDR3 is TGTGCCATCAGTGAGTGGGAGAGTTACAATGAGCAGTTCTTC. This encodes CAISEWESYNEQFF.

V is TRBV6-5 and J is TRBJ2-1; 8 positions agree with TRBD1. Germline assignment: CDR1 MNHEY and CDR2 SVGAGI. The CDR3 extends over 15 amino acids. The V gene end was trimmed by 4 bases and the J gene end by 4 bases; junction bases not matched to a gene: 6. The DNA for the CDR3 is TGTGCCAGCAGTTTCGACAGGGGAATGTACAATGAGCAGTTCTTC. Translation gives CASSFDRGMYNEQFF.

This chain joins TRBV29-1 and TRBJ2-2; maybe TRBD2 (6 bases). Germline loops: CDR1 SQVTM, CDR2 ANQGSEA. Trimming pared 3 bases from V and 3 bases from J, leaving 14 bases between. CDR3 length equals 15 residues. The CDR3 DNA reads TGCAGCGTTGATGAAGGAGGGAGACACACCGGGGAGCTGTTTTTT. It translates to CSVDEGGRHTGELFF.